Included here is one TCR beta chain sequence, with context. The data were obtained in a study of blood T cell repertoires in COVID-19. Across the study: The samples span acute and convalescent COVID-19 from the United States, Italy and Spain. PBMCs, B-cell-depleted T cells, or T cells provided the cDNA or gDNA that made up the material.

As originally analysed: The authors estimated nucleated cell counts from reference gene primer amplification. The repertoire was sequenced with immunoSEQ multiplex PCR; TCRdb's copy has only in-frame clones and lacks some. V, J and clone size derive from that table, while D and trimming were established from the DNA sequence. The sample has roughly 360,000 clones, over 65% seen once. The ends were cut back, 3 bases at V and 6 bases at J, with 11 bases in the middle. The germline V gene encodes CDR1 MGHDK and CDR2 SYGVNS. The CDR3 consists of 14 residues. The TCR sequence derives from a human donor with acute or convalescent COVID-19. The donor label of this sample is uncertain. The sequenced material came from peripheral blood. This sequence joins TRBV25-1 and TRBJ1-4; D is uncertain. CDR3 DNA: TGTGCCAGCAGTGACGCCAGCGCCGATGAAAAACTGTTTTTT. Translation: CASSDASADEKLFF.